Listed below are T cell receptor beta chains from one sample, sequenced in a study of regulatory T cells in long-lasting Graves disease. TCRdb recomputed calls from the multiplex PCR reads with MiXCR, one row per CDR3 protein. The sample holds fewer than 550,000 distinct CDR3 sequences, approximately 16% seen once. This sample was shared with a second study, whose subject was T cells in Graves' hyperthyroidism and ophthalmopathy.

The material was peripheral blood mononuclear cells (PBMCs), obtained at new diagnosis, from a patient treated with antithyroid drugs. The receptor set was obtained from a middle-aged woman with Graves disease. Each CDR3 is given with its conserved first and last residue. D genes are given only for firm matches. Not every row has a clone size; where given, it reads once, few, many or a size class.

v_call	cdr3_length	clone_size	j_call	d_call	cdr3_nt	cdr3_aa
TRBV6-1	14	NA	TRBJ1-5	TRBD1	TGTGCCAGCAGTAAGGGACAGCAGAATCAGCCCCAGCATTTT	CASSKGQQNQPQHF
TRBV9	14	many	TRBJ1-1	NA	TGTGCCAGCAGCGACGCGCGGCGTGGGACTGAAGCTTTCTTT	CASSDARRGTEAFF
TRBV18	13	NA	TRBJ2-4	NA	TGTGCCAGCTCACCCCAAAACTTGGGGGCAAGGTTGTTC	CASSPQNLGARLF
TRBV2	13	few	TRBJ2-1	NA	TGTGCCAGCAGTGAACCAGGGGCCAATGAGCAGTTCTTC	CASSEPGANEQFF
TRBV5-4	12	NA	TRBJ2-7	NA	TGTGCCAGCAGCGTGTCGGGTTACGAGCAGTACTTC	CASSVSGYEQYF
TRBV3-1	13	many	TRBJ2-7	NA	TGTGCCAGCAGCCAAGGACTAGACGTGGAGCAGTACTTC	CASSQGLDVEQYF
TRBV18	18	NA	TRBJ1-6	TRBD1	TGTGCCAGCTCACCACTGAGGGACAGGGGCTCCTATAATTCACCCCTCCACTTT	CASSPLRDRGSYNSPLHF
TRBV28	11	few	TRBJ1-3	NA	TGTGCCAGCAGTTCGGTAGACACCATATATTTT	CASSSVDTIYF
TRBV12-3/TRBV12-4	13	many	TRBJ1-1	NA	TGTGCCAGCAGTGCCCACGGGAGGGCTGAAGCTTTCTTT	CASSAHGRAEAFF
TRBV6-1	18	NA	TRBJ2-3	TRBD2	TGTGCCAGCAGGGGACCTAGCGGAAATCTCTCTAGCACAGATACGCAGTATTTT	CASRGPSGNLSSTDTQYF
TRBV5-1	13	many	TRBJ1-1	NA	TGCGCCAGCAGCTTTACGGTGAACACTGAAGCTTTCTTT	CASSFTVNTEAFF
TRBV11-3	14	many	TRBJ2-2	TRBD1	TGTGCCAGCAGCACCCGGACAGGCACCGGGGAGCTGTTTTTT	CASSTRTGTGELFF
TRBV20-1	15	many	TRBJ1-1	TRBD1	TGCAGTGCTAGCGGGGACAGGGGAACCCAAACTGAAGCTTTCTTT	CSASGDRGTQTEAFF
TRBV2	14	NA	TRBJ2-7	TRBD1	TGTGCCAGCATTGTGGGACAGGGTTCGGGAGAGCAGTACTTC	CASIVGQGSGEQYF
TRBV7-9	13	NA	TRBJ1-5	NA	TGTGCCAGCAGCCATGGGGTTAATCAGCCCCAGCATTTT	CASSHGVNQPQHF
TRBV4-1	14	NA	TRBJ1-1	NA	TGCGCCAGCAGCCAAGTAGTGGTCGGCACTGAAGCTTTCTTT	CASSQVVVGTEAFF
TRBV7-9	16	many	TRBJ2-2	NA	TGTGCCAGCAGTCTGGAGGCGGGAAGCAACACCGGGGAGCTGTTTTTT	CASSLEAGSNTGELFF
TRBV6-1	16	NA	TRBJ2-1	TRBD2	TGTGCCAGCAAGCTCACTGGCGGGGGGTCTTACAATGAGCAGTTCTTC	CASKLTGGGSYNEQFF
TRBV12-3/TRBV12-4	13	many	TRBJ2-5	TRBD2	TGTGCCTCCGGAACTAGCGGGGGAGAGACCCAGTACTTC	CASGTSGGETQYF
TRBV3-1	14	few	TRBJ1-5	NA	TGTGCCAGCAGCCAAGCCGCAACTGGCCAGCCCCAGCATTTT	CASSQAATGQPQHF
TRBV20-1	14	few	TRBJ2-7	TRBD2	TGCAGTGCTCCCCCCCGACTAGCCCCTTACGAGCAGTACTTC	CSAPPRLAPYEQYF
TRBV2	13	many	TRBJ1-5	NA	TGTGCCAGCAGTGTAGGGACACCTAGGCCCCAGCATTTT	CASSVGTPRPQHF
TRBV19	13	NA	TRBJ1-1	NA	TGTGCCAGTAGATCCGTCGGGGGCACTGAAGCTTTCTTT	CASRSVGGTEAFF
TRBV12-3/TRBV12-4	12	many	TRBJ1-5	NA	TGTGCCAGCAGTTTCGCCACTCAGCCCCAGCATTTT	CASSFATQPQHF
TRBV3-1	13	NA	TRBJ2-1	NA	TGTGCCAGCAGCCAAGGGGTGGGGGAGACCCAGTGCTTC	CASSQGVGETQCF
TRBV2	12	many	TRBJ1-1	NA	TGTGCCAGCAAAGAAGGTTATACTGAAGCTTTCTTT	CASKEGYTEAFF
TRBV18	15	NA	TRBJ1-1	TRBD1	TGTGCCAGCTCACCTTTTCACAGGGGATCTACTGAAGCTTTCTTT	CASSPFHRGSTEAFF
TRBV11-2	15	many	TRBJ2-7	TRBD2	TGTGCCAGCAGCTTAGCGGGGGGGCTTTCCTACGAGCAGTACTTC	CASSLAGGLSYEQYF
TRBV25-1	17	many	TRBJ1-1	TRBD1	TGTGCCAGGTCCGGGACAGGGAGGGGAGTAGTAAACACTGAAGCTTTCTTT	CARSGTGRGVVNTEAFF
TRBV15	18	NA	TRBJ2-7	TRBD1	TGTGCCACCAGCAGAGATCCGACAGGGGCTCGGGACGACTACGAGCAGTACTTC	CATSRDPTGARDDYEQYF
TRBV6-1	19	many	TRBJ2-7	TRBD1	TGTGCCAGCAGAGACGACCCGGGACAGGCTACTAAAGGTTTCTACGAGCAGTACTTC	CASRDDPGQATKGFYEQYF
TRBV29-1	12	NA	TRBJ2-7	NA	TGCAGCGTTGAAGAAGGACGACACGAGCAGTACTTC	CSVEEGRHEQYF
TRBV19	16	few	TRBJ2-2	TRBD2	TGTGCCAGTAGTATAGCGGGACTAGCAAACACCGGGGAGCTGTTTTTT	CASSIAGLANTGELFF